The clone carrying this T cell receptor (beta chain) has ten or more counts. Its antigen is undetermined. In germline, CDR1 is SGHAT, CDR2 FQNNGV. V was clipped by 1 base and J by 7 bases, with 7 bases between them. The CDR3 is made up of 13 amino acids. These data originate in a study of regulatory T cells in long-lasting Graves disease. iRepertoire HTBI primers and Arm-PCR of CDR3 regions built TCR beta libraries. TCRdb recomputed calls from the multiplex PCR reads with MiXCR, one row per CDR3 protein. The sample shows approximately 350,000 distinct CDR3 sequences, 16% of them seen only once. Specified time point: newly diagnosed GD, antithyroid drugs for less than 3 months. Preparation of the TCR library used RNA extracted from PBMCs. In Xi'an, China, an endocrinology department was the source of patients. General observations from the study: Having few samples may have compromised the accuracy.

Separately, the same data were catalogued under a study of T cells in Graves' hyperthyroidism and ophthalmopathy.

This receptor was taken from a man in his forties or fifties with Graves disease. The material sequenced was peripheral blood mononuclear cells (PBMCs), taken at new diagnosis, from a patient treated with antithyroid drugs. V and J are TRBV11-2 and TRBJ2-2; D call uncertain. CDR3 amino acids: CASSLVLNGELFF. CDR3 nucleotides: TGTGCCAGCAGCTTAGTGCTTAACGGGGAGCTGTTTTTT.